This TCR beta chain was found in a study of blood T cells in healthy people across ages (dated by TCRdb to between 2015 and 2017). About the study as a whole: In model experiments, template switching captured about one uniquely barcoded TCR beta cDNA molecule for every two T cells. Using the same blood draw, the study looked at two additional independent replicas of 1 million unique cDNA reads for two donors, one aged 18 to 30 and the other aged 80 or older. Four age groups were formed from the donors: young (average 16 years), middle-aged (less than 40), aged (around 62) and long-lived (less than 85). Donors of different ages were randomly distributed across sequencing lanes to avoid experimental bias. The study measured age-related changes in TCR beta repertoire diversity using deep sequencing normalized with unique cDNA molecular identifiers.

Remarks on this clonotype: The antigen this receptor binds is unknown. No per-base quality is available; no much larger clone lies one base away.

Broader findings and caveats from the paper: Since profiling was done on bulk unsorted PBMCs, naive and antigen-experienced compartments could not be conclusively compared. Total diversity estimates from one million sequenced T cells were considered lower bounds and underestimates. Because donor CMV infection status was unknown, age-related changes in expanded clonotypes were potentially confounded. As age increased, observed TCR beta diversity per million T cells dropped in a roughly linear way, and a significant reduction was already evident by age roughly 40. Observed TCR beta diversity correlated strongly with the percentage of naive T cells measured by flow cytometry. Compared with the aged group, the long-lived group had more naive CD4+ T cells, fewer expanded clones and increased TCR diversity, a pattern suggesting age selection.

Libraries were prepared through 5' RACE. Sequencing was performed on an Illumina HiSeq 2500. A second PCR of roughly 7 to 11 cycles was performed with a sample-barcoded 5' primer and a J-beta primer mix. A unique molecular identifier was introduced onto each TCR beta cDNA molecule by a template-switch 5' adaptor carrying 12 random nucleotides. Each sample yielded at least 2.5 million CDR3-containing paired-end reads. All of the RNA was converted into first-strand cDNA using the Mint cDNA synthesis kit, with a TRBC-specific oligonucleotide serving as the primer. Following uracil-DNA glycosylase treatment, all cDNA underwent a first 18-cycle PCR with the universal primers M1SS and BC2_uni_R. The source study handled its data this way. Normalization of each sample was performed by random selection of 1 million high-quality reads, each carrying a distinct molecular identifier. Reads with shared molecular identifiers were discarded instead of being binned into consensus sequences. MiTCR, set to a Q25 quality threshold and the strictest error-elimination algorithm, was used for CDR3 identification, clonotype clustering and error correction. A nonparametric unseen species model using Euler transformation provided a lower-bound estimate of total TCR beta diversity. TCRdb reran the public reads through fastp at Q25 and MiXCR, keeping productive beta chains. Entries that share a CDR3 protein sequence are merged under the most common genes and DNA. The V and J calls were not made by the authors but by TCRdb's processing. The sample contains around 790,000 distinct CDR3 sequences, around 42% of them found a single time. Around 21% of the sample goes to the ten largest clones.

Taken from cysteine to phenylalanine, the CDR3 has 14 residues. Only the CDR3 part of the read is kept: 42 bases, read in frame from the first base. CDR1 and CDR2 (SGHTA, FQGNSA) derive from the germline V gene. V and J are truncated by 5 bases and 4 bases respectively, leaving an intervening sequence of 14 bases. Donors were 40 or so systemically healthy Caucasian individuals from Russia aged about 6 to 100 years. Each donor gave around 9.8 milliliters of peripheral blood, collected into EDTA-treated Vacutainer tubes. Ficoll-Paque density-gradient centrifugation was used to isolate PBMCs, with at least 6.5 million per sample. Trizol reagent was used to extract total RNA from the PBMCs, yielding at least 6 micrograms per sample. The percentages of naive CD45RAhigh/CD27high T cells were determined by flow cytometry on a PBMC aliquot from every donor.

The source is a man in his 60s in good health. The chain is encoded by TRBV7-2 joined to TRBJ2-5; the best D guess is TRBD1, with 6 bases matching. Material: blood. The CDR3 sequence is CASSLTGWGETQYF. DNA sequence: TGTGCCAGCAGCCTAACAGGGTGGGGAGAGACCCAGTACTTC.